This entry lists 26 T cell receptor beta chains sequenced from one sample in a study of beta chain features in type 1 diabetes. Study-level points and caveats: Type 1 diabetes patients had TCRB CDR3s that were shorter (moderately but significantly so) in all four CD4+ subsets.

cDNA synthesis used the whole RNA isolate, giving expressed TCRB sequences. TCRdb's copy holds only in-frame clones and misses some; the assay was immunoSEQ multiplex PCR. The sample records 150,000 to 200,000 clones, around 8.4% being singletons. Their target antigens are unknown. Sequencing used central memory CD4+ T cells from blood. The receptor set was obtained from a woman in her late teens or twenties with type 1 diabetes.

This clone was counted only a few times. V usage is TRBV2 and J usage is TRBJ2-2; 8 nucleotides agree with TRBD1. The CDR3 sequence is 16 residues long. V was pared by 4 bases and J by 6 bases, with 10 bases of the junction left unmatched. Per the germline V gene, CDR1 is SNHLY and CDR2 is FYNNEI. The CDR3, as DNA: TGTGCCAGCAGTGTCGCGCGGCAGGGGGCGGCCGGGGAGCTGTTTTTT. Its protein is CASSVARQGAAGELFF.

This clone has just a few counts. The gene calls are TRBV4-3 and TRBJ1-5; D gene uncertain. CDR1 LGHNA and CDR2 YSLEER come from the germline V gene. The CDR3 has 14 residues. V lost 1 base and J lost 6, with 10 bases in between. The CDR3 protein is CASSQAVRGQPQHF. Written as DNA, the CDR3 is TGCGCCAGCAGCCAAGCGGTTCGAGGTCAGCCCCAGCATTTT.

With regard to this clone: The same CDR3 is also encoded by other DNA sequences in this sample. V is TRBV6-6 and J is TRBJ2-3; 11 nucleotides line up with TRBD2. Germline-derived CDR1 and CDR2 are MNHNY and SVGAGI (reference sequence). J lost 1 base, V lost 6 bases, and 3 bases had no gene match. CDR3 length: 15 residues. The CDR3 DNA reads TGTGCCAGCAGGGGGACTAGCGGACGCACAGATACGCAGTATTTT. Amino acids: CASRGTSGRTDTQYF.

The genes are TRBV5-1 and TRBJ2-3; D is uncertain. Trimming took off 4 bases at V and 2 bases at J, with 11 bases between the two ends. The CDR3 totals 14 residues. The germline gives CDR1 SGHRS, CDR2 YFSETQ. The CDR3 reads CASSASSPTDTQYF. The CDR3 DNA reads as TGCGCCAGCAGCGCGAGTAGCCCCACAGATACGCAGTATTTT.

This clone was picked up a small number of times. The chain joins TRBV5-5 to TRBJ1-1, with D uncertain. The CDR3 runs to 16 residues. Between the trimmed V and J ends, which lost 3 bases and 2 bases, there was a span of 17 bases. Germline V gives CDR1 SGHKS, CDR2 YYEKEE (reference sequence). The CDR3 DNA is TGTGCCAGCAGCTGGGAGCGCAGGATCGTCAACACTGAAGCTTTCTTT. Its translation is CASSWERRIVNTEAFF. Full variable domain (missing parts from reference TRBV5-5 and TRBJ1-1): DAGVTQSPTHLIKTRGQQVTLRCSPISGHKSVSWYQQVLGQGPQFIFQYYEKEERGRGNFPDRFSARQFPNYSSELNVNALLLGDSALYLCASSWERRIVNTEAFFGQGTRLTVV.

The table lists this clone with a few counts. The rearrangement links TRBV4-1 to TRBJ2-5; 9 bases align to TRBD2. Germline trimming cut 0 bases from V and 14 bases from J; bases unmatched to any gene: 10. The CDR3 totals 14 residues. CDR1 and CDR2 (germline): MGHRA, YSYEKL. CDR3 loop: CASSQDRVAGDKYF. The DNA for the CDR3 is TGCGCCAGCAGCCAAGATCGGGTAGCGGGAGATAAATACTTC.

The gene calls are TRBV6-1 and TRBJ1-5, with D hard to call. From germline, CDR1 is MNHNS and CDR2 SASEGT. The CDR3 runs 17 residues. The V and J ends lost 3 bases and 7 bases respectively, with 22 bases between them. CDR3 loop: CASSEGGSTSSPQPQHF. The CDR3 nucleotides read TGTGCCAGCAGTGAGGGAGGGTCTACCTCTTCCCCCCAGCCCCAGCATTTT.

This clone has only a few counts. The sample holds other DNA sequences that translate to the same CDR3. The chain recombines TRBV11-2 with TRBJ2-1; TRBD1 matches at 8 bases. This CDR3 is 15 amino acids long. J was trimmed by 1 base and V by 5 bases; bases with no gene match: 4. Germline assignment: CDR1 SGHAT and CDR2 FQNNGV. The CDR3 nucleotides are TGTGCCAGCAGCCCTGGACAGGGATCCTACAATGAGCAGTTCTTC. As protein: CASSPGQGSYNEQFF.

In its sample, this clone was seen a few times. This rearrangement joins TRBV7-2 to TRBJ2-3, with no clear D. V dropped 4 bases and J dropped 4 bases, with 15 bases sitting between them. This CDR3 has 15 residues. Germline V lookup: CDR1 SGHTA, CDR2 FQGNSA. This CDR3 is CASSSTNINADTQYF. The CDR3 nucleotides read TGTGCCAGCAGCTCAACTAACATCAACGCAGATACGCAGTATTTT. Full variable domain (rest looked up from reference TRBV7-2 and TRBJ2-3): GAGVSQSPSNKVTEKGKDVELRCDPISGHTALYWYRQSLGQGLEFLIYFQGNSAPDKSGLPSDRFSAERTGGSVSTLTIQRTQQEDSAVYLCASSSTNINADTQYFGPGTRLTVL.

This chain uses TRBV11-2 with TRBJ2-3; 8 bases are shared with TRBD2. Germline V CDR1 and CDR2: SGHAT, FQNNGV. V was pared by 7 bases and J by 4 bases, with 10 bases of the junction left unmatched. The CDR3 totals 15 residues. This CDR3 reads CASTLTGGAPDTQYF. The CDR3 coding sequence is TGTGCCAGCACTTTGACGGGGGGGGCCCCAGATACGCAGTATTTT.

V and J are TRBV6-6 and TRBJ2-1, with 10 bases fitting TRBD2. CDR1 is MNHNY and CDR2 is SVGAGI in the germline V gene (reference sequence). Trimming cost V 10 bases and J 9 bases; bases outside gene matches: 12. CDR3 length equals 14 residues. CDR3 sequence reads: CAMAEREGRSEQFF. The CDR3 nucleotides read TGTGCCATGGCTGAGCGGGAGGGCCGTAGTGAGCAGTTCTTC.

This clone was seen a few times. This sample includes further DNA sequences coding for the same CDR3. The chain recombines TRBV9 with TRBJ1-3; 9 nucleotides match TRBD1. CDR3 length equals 17 residues. The junction had 7 bases not matched to a gene; V was cut back by 2 bases and J by 1 base. Germline V gene sequence: CDR1 SGDLS, CDR2 YYNGEE. CDR3 nucleotide sequence: TGTGCCAGCAGCGTCGCGGGGACAGGGCGATCTGGAAACACCATATATTTT. This codes for CASSVAGTGRSGNTIYF.

This clone was counted a few times. This sequence joins TRBV29-1 and TRBJ2-3; D possibly corresponds to TRBD1 (6 bases). CDR1 is SQVTM and CDR2 is ANQGSEA in the germline V gene. V lost 6 bases and J lost 1, with 14 bases in between. This CDR3 region has 14 residues. The chain's CDR3 is CSVDQGYGTDTQYF. The CDR3 nucleotides are TGCAGCGTCGACCAGGGGTACGGCACAGATACGCAGTATTTT.

This clone has only a few counts. The gene calls are TRBV4-1 and TRBJ2-1; the match to TRBD2 covers 7 bases. Per germline, CDR1 MGHRA and CDR2 YSYEKL. The CDR3 contains 15 residues. After removal of 7 bases from V and 0 bases from J, the junction contained 6 bases not matched to a gene. In DNA form, the CDR3 reads TGCGCCAGCAATAGCGGGCCGAGCTCCTACAATGAGCAGTTCTTC. Protein: CASNSGPSSYNEQFF.

This clone was counted only a few times. V is TRBV5-1 and J is TRBJ1-4, with TRBD1 as a possible D gene (6 bases). CDR1 and CDR2 from the germline V gene are SGHRS and YFSETQ. The CDR3 is 16 residues long. Trimming left V 2 bases short and J 0 bases short, with 11 bases between. CDR3 DNA: TGCGCCAGCAGCTTTCAGCAGGGGACAACTAATGAAAAACTGTTTTTT. Its protein is CASSFQQGTTNEKLFF.

The rearrangement links TRBV7-2 to TRBJ1-5, with unresolved D. The germline gives CDR1 SGHTA, CDR2 FQGNSA. The CDR3 covers 14 residues. V lost 1 base and J 6 bases, leaving 10 bases between the germline ends. The CDR3 DNA reads as TGTGCCAGCAGCTTAGGGAGGGCGGCTCAGCCCCAGCATTTT. Protein product: CASSLGRAAQPQHF.

The V and J genes are TRBV25-1 and TRBJ2-1; a weak D match, TRBD2 (6 bases). This CDR3 is 16 amino acids long. V lost 1 base and J lost 0, with 10 bases in between. The germline V gene has CDR1 MGHDK and CDR2 SYGVNS. CDR3 DNA: TGTGCCAGCAGTGAATCTCTAGCGAGCTCCTACAATGAGCAGTTCTTC. Translating it yields CASSESLASSYNEQFF.

This clone appeared a few times. The chain combines TRBV7-2 with TRBJ2-7; the match to TRBD2 covers 7 bases. This CDR3 is 15 amino acids long. CDR1 and CDR2 from the germline V gene are SGHTA and FQGNSA. V shed 5 bases and J 2 bases; nucleotides not matched to a gene: 9. The CDR3 is CASSRGSGEAYEQYF. The DNA for the CDR3 is TGTGCCAGCAGCCGGGGGAGCGGGGAAGCCTACGAGCAGTACTTC. The full variable domain, completed using reference TRBV7-2 and TRBJ2-7, is GAGVSQSPSNKVTEKGKDVELRCDPISGHTALYWYRQSLGQGLEFLIYFQGNSAPDKSGLPSDRFSAERTGGSVSTLTIQRTQQEDSAVYLCASSRGSGEAYEQYFGPGTRLTVT.

This clone turned up a few times. CDR3 in DNA: TGTGCCAGCAGCGTAGATCTCTTGAACACTGAAGCTTTCTTT. It specifies CASSVDLLNTEAFF. This chain links TRBV9 with TRBJ1-1; D is ambiguous. This CDR3 spans 14 amino acids. The germline gives CDR1 SGDLS, CDR2 YYNGEE. Trimming shortened V by 0 bases and J by 0 bases, and 6 bases separated the two germline ends.

J is TRBJ2-7 and V is TRBV5-4, with D possibly being TRBD1 (5 bases). Germline V CDR1 and CDR2: SGHNT, YYREEE (reference sequence). CDR3 size: 14 residues. Trimming left V 0 bases short and J 1 base short, with 8 bases between. For the CDR3, the DNA is TGTGCCAGCAGCTTGGGGGGCCTTTCCTACGAGCAGTACTTC. It yields the protein CASSLGGLSYEQYF.

In this sample, this clone turned up a few times. This rearrangement joins TRBV5-1 to TRBJ2-1; 11 bases align to TRBD2. The CDR3 extends over 15 amino acids. Germline V gives CDR1 SGHRS, CDR2 YFSETQ. V lost 0 bases to trimming and J lost 7 bases; unmatched junction nucleotides: 3. The CDR3 protein is CASSLGSGRANEQFF. CDR3 DNA: TGCGCCAGCAGCTTGGGTAGCGGGAGGGCGAATGAGCAGTTCTTC.

The chain has TRBV5-1 and TRBJ2-2, with 8 bases matching TRBD2. V lost 0 bases, J lost 3 bases, and 1 base stayed unmatched. The CDR3 loop spans 15 amino acids. CDR1 is SGHRS, CDR2 YFSETQ, per germline. DNA for the CDR3: TGCGCCAGCAGCTTGGAAGCGGGGGACACCGGGGAGCTGTTTTTT. Its protein is CASSLEAGDTGELFF.

This clone was observed many times. The rearrangement joins TRBV29-1 to TRBJ2-3; 12 bases are a match to TRBD2. The CDR3 covers 15 residues. Per germline, CDR1 SQVTM and CDR2 ANQGSEA. J was trimmed by 1 base and V by 5 bases; bases with no gene match: 4. The CDR3 region is CSVLGLAGRTDTQYF. The CDR3, as DNA: TGCAGCGTTTTAGGACTAGCGGGGCGCACAGATACGCAGTATTTT.

For the CDR3, the DNA is TGTGCCAGCAGCAGACCAGGGGGTTCCTACAATGAGCAGTTCTTC. This encodes CASSRPGGSYNEQFF. The rearrangement links TRBV7-9 to TRBJ2-1; TRBD1 matches at 7 bases. This CDR3 is built from 15 residues. Trimming took 5 bases from V and 1 from J; bases not matched to a gene: 5. Germline V CDR1 and CDR2: SEHNR, FQNEAQ (reference sequence).

This clone has more than one count but fewer than ten. V gene TRBV5-6 combines with J gene TRBJ2-5; D ambiguous. The V gene's germline CDR1 is SGHDT and CDR2 YYEEEE. The CDR3 loop spans 14 amino acids. V gave up 0 bases and J gave up 3 bases, with 9 bases separating them. CDR3 DNA sequence: TGTGCCAGCAGCTTGGGTCTATCCAAAGAGACCCAGTACTTC. Translating gives CASSLGLSKETQYF.

A few counts support this clone. This chain joins TRBV28 and TRBJ1-2; TRBD1 matches at 9 bases. Per germline, CDR1 MDHEN and CDR2 SYDVKM. V shed 5 bases and J 6 bases; nucleotides not matched to a gene: 7. The CDR3 runs to 14 residues. The CDR3 spells CASSTRTGADGYTF. In DNA form, the CDR3 reads TGTGCCAGCAGTACCCGGACAGGGGCAGATGGCTACACCTTC.